Listed below are T cell receptor beta chains from one sample, sequenced in a study of T cell changes during pregnancy in multiple sclerosis. Sequencing used immunoSEQ multiplex PCR; TCRdb keeps in-frame clones, though not all of them. The sample includes 65,000 to 95,000 clones, 89% of them seen just once. The starting material was peripheral blood, obtained before pregnancy. Receptor source: a female donor with multiple sclerosis, enrolled in a pregnancy study. The CDR3 runs from the conserved cysteine through the conserved F or W. The D gene is left open where the match is weak. Size is omitted from some rows. Given values are once, few, many or a class for expanded clones.

v_call	clone_size	d_call	j_call	cdr3_aa	cdr3_nt
TRBV7-9	NA	NA	TRBJ1-1	CASSLGGGNTEAFF	TGTGCCAGCAGCTTAGGGGGGGGCAACACTGAAGCTTTCTTT
TRBV9	NA	NA	TRBJ2-7	CASSARSRYLPSYEQYF	TGTGCCAGCAGCGCCCGATCTAGGTACCTACCCTCCTACGAGCAGTACTTC
TRBV19	NA	TRBD2	TRBJ2-1	CASSLLAGGLINEQFF	TGTGCCAGTAGTCTACTAGCGGGGGGACTAATTAATGAGCAGTTCTTC
TRBV6-4	once	NA	TRBJ2-1	CASRERGNSYNEQFF	TGTGCCAGCAGAGAGAGGGGGAACTCCTACAATGAGCAGTTCTTC
TRBV6-5	NA	TRBD1	TRBJ1-6	CASSPRTGEYSPLHF	TGTGCCAGCAGCCCCCGGACAGGGGAGTATTCACCCCTCCACTTT
TRBV11-2	NA	TRBD1	TRBJ1-1	CASSFNRGDTEAFF	TGTGCCAGCAGCTTTAACAGGGGAGACACTGAAGCTTTCTTT
TRBV30	NA	TRBD2	TRBJ2-3	CAWSGTGTSGGTDTQYF	TGTGCCTGGAGTGGAACCGGGACTAGCGGGGGCACAGATACGCAGTATTTT
TRBV9	once	NA	TRBJ2-1	CASSVGRVIYYNEQFF	TGTGCCAGCAGCGTAGGTCGCGTTATCTATTACAATGAGCAGTTCTTC
TRBV7-6	NA	TRBD1	TRBJ1-1	CASSFLQGAITEAFF	TGTGCCAGCAGCTTCCTACAGGGGGCTATCACTGAAGCTTTCTTT
TRBV4-1	NA	TRBD1	TRBJ1-6	CASTLGQGLFNSPLHF	TGCGCCAGCACCCTTGGACAGGGGCTATTCAATTCACCCCTCCACTTT
TRBV13	NA	NA	TRBJ2-7	CASTWRNSYEQYF	TGTGCCAGCACGTGGCGGAACTCCTACGAGCAGTACTTC
TRBV4-2	NA	TRBD2	TRBJ2-7	CASSQDLKIAGSYEQYF	TGTGCCAGCAGCCAAGATTTGAAGATAGCGGGGTCCTACGAGCAGTACTTC
TRBV30	NA	NA	TRBJ1-2	CAWSLGAANYGYTF	TGTGCCTGGAGTTTAGGGGCAGCCAACTATGGCTACACCTTC
TRBV7-3	NA	NA	TRBJ2-3	CASSYKGPTDTQYF	TGTGCCAGCAGCTACAAGGGGCCCACAGATACGCAGTATTTT
TRBV13	NA	NA	TRBJ1-2	CASRPVLDYGYTF	TGTGCCAGCAGGCCAGTCCTAGACTATGGCTACACCTTC
TRBV7-9	NA	NA	TRBJ2-1	CASSSPGEQFF	TGTGCCAGCAGCTCCCCGGGAGAGCAGTTCTTC
TRBV10-3	NA	TRBD1	TRBJ1-4	CAISDRDRRIEKLFF	TGTGCCATCAGTGACCGGGACAGGAGAATTGAAAAACTGTTTTTT
TRBV5-6	NA	NA	TRBJ1-5	CASSDRSRSNQPQHF	TGTGCCAGCAGCGATAGAAGTCGGAGCAATCAGCCCCAGCATTTT
TRBV5-1	NA	NA	TRBJ2-3	CASSLGARGDTQYF	TGCGCCAGCAGCTTGGGAGCGCGAGGAGATACGCAGTATTTT
TRBV2	once	TRBD1	TRBJ1-5	CASSSRTGGVQPQHF	TGTGCCAGCAGTTCCAGGACAGGGGGCGTCCAGCCCCAGCATTTT
TRBV27	once	NA	TRBJ2-7	CASSPIGSYEQYF	TGTGCCAGCAGCCCGATCGGCTCCTACGAGCAGTACTTC
TRBV4-1	NA	NA	TRBJ1-1	CASSQEGRIFMNTEAFF	TGCGCCAGCAGCCAAGAGGGCCGGATTTTCATGAACACTGAAGCTTTCTTT
TRBV4-3	NA	TRBD1	TRBJ2-5	CASSQVWRWDRGEETQYF	TGCGCCAGCAGCCAAGTCTGGCGCTGGGACAGGGGGGAAGAGACCCAGTACTTC
TRBV25-1	NA	NA	TRBJ1-3	CASSPAEANTIYF	TGTGCCAGCAGTCCCGCAGAGGCAAACACCATATATTTT
TRBV10-2	NA	TRBD1	TRBJ2-2	CASSLQGAGTGELFF	TGCGCCAGCAGCCTCCAGGGGGCGGGCACCGGGGAGCTGTTTTTT
TRBV2	NA	TRBD2	TRBJ2-3	CASSDGPGGPIDTQYF	TGTGCCAGCAGTGACGGACCGGGGGGGCCGATAGATACGCAGTATTTT
TRBV5-8	NA	NA	TRBJ2-1	CARGSSYNEQFF	TGTGCCAGGGGGAGTTCCTACAATGAGCAGTTCTTC
TRBV7-9	NA	NA	TRBJ2-3	CASSPTRGHVGDTQYF	TGTGCCAGCAGCCCTACCAGAGGGCACGTGGGAGATACGCAGTATTTT
TRBV12-5	NA	NA	TRBJ2-2	CASGRDTGELFF	TGTGCTAGTGGACGGGACACCGGGGAGCTGTTTTTT
TRBV5-1	NA	NA	TRBJ1-3	CASSQGSSGNTIYF	TGCGCCAGCAGCCAAGGGAGCTCTGGAAACACCATATATTTT
TRBV13	NA	NA	TRBJ1-6	CASSPPSGDSPLHF	TGTGCCAGCAGCCCCCCTTCGGGGGATTCACCCCTCCACTTT
TRBV5-6	NA	NA	TRBJ2-5	CASSLGWTYKETQYF	TGTGCCAGCAGCTTGGGCTGGACATATAAAGAGACCCAGTACTTC
TRBV28	NA	NA	TRBJ1-2	CASRGRQLFQGYTF	TGTGCCAGCAGGGGCCGGCAGCTTTTTCAGGGCTACACCTTC
TRBV5-1	NA	NA	TRBJ1-6	CASSPGDNSPLHF	TGCGCCAGCAGCCCGGGGGATAATTCACCCCTCCACTTT
TRBV11-2	NA	TRBD1	TRBJ1-2	CASSLVNRGKGNYGYTF	TGTGCCAGCAGCTTAGTGAACAGGGGAAAGGGGAACTATGGCTACACCTTC
TRBV2	NA	NA	TRBJ2-2	CASSYQGTGELFF	TGTGCCAGCAGTTACCAGGGGACCGGGGAGCTGTTTTTT
TRBV4-1	NA	TRBD1	TRBJ1-2	CASKDRAKYGYTF	TGCGCCAGCAAGGACAGGGCGAAATATGGCTACACCTTC
TRBV28	NA	NA	TRBJ1-5	CASRPYRESQPQHF	TGTGCCAGCAGACCTTACAGGGAGTCCCAGCCCCAGCATTTT
TRBV30	NA	TRBD1	TRBJ2-7	CAWSRTGAASYEQYF	TGTGCCTGGAGCCGGACAGGGGCCGCCTCCTACGAGCAGTACTTC
TRBV27	NA	TRBD1	TRBJ2-1	CASTWGTGYNEQFF	TGTGCCAGCACCTGGGGGACAGGGTACAATGAGCAGTTCTTC
TRBV18	once	NA	TRBJ1-6	CASSPRRVDNSPLHF	TGTGCCAGCTCACCCCGCAGGGTAGATAATTCACCCCTCCACTTT
TRBV29-1	NA	NA	TRBJ2-3	CSVEDWTTADTQYF	TGCAGCGTTGAAGATTGGACTACCGCGGATACGCAGTATTTT
TRBV7-2	once	TRBD2	TRBJ2-7	CASSFSSGGYEQYF	TGTGCCAGCAGCTTCTCTAGCGGGGGGTACGAGCAGTACTTC
TRBV7-8	NA	NA	TRBJ1-4	CASSSRGPSGEKLFF	TGTGCCAGCAGCTCAAGGGGCCCCAGTGGCGAAAAACTGTTTTTT
TRBV19	NA	NA	TRBJ1-1	CASSWAYTEAFF	TGTGCCAGTAGTTGGGCGTACACTGAAGCTTTCTTT
TRBV2	NA	NA	TRBJ1-4	CASSLDGANEKLFF	TGTGCCAGCAGCCTGGACGGGGCTAATGAAAAACTGTTTTTT
TRBV27	NA	NA	TRBJ1-5	CASSLRYGGQPQHF	TGTGCCAGCAGTCTTAGGTATGGAGGGCAGCCCCAGCATTTT
TRBV5-6	NA	TRBD2	TRBJ2-7	CASSLNGGNEQYF	TGTGCCAGCAGCTTGAACGGGGGGAACGAGCAGTACTTC
TRBV27	NA	TRBD1	TRBJ2-5	CASRWTGEETQYF	TGTGCCAGCAGATGGACAGGGGAAGAGACCCAGTACTTC
TRBV9	NA	NA	TRBJ1-6	CASSVDMEGSFNSPLHF	TGTGCCAGCAGCGTAGACATGGAGGGCAGTTTTAATTCACCCCTCCACTTT